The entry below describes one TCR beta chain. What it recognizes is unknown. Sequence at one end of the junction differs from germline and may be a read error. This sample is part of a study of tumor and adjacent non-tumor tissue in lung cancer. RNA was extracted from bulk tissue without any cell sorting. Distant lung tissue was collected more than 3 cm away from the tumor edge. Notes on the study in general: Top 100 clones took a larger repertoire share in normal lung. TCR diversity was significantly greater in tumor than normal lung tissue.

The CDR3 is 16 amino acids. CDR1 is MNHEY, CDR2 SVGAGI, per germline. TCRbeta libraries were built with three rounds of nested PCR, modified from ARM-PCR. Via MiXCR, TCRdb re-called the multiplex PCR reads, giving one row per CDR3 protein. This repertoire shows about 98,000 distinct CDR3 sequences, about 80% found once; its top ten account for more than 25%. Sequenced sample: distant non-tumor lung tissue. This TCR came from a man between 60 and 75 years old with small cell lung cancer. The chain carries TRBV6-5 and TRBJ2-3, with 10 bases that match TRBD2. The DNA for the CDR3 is TGTGCCAGCAGTACCCCGACGAGCGGGAGGGGTAATACGAAGTATTTT. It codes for CASSTPTSGRGNTKYF.